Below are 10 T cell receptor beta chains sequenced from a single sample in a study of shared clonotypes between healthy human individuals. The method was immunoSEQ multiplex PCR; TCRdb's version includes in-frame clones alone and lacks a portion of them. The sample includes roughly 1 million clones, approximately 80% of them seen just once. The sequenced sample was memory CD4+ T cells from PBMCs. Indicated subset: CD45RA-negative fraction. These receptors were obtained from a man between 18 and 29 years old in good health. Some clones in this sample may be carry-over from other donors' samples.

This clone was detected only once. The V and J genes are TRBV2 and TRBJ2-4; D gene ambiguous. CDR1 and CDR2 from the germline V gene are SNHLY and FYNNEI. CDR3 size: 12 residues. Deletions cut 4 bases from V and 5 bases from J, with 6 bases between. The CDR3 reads CASSGRENIQYF. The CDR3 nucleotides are TGTGCCAGCAGTGGAAGGGAAAACATTCAGTACTTC.

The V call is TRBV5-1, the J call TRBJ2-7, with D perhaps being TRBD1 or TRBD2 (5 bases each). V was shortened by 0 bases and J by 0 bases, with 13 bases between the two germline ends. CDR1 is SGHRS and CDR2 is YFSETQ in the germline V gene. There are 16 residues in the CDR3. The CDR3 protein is CASSLGTSSLSYEQYF. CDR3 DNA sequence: TGCGCCAGCAGCTTGGGGACATCTAGCCTCTCCTACGAGCAGTACTTC. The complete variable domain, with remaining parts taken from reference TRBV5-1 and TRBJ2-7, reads KAGVTQTPRYLIKTRGQQVTLSCSPISGHRSVSWYQQTPGQGLQFLFEYFSETQRNKGNFPGRFSGRQFSNSRSEMNVSTLELGDSALYLCASSLGTSSLSYEQYFGPGTRLTVT.

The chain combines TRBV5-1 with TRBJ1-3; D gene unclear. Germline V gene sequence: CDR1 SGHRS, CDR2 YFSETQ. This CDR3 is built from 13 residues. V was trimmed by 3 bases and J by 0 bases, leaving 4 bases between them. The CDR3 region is CASSSASGNTIYF. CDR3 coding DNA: TGCGCCAGCAGCTCGGCCTCTGGAAACACCATATATTTT.

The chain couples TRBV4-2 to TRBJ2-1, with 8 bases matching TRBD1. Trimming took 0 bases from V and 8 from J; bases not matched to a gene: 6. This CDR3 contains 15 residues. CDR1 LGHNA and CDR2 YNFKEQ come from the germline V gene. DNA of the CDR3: TGTGCCAGCAGCCAAGAGGGCAGGGGGCTCGATGAGCAGTTCTTC. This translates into CASSQEGRGLDEQFF.

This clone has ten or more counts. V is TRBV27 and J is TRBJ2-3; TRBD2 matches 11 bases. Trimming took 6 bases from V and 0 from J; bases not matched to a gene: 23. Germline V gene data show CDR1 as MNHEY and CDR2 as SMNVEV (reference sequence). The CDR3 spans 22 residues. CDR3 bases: TGTGCCAGCAGCCCAGTCTCCCGCCCAAGACTAGCGGGGACGTTTAGCACAGATACGCAGTATTTT. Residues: CASSPVSRPRLAGTFSTDTQYF.

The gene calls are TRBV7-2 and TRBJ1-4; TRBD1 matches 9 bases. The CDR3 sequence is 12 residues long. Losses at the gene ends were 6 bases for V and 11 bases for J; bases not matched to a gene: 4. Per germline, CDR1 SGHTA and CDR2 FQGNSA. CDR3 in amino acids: CASRLGQGKLFF. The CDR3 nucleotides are TGTGCCAGCAGGTTGGGACAGGGCAAACTGTTTTTT.

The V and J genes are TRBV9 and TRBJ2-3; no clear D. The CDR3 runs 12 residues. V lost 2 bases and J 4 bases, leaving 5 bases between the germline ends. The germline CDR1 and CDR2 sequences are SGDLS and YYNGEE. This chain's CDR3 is CASSVSSDTQYF. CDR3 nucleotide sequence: TGTGCCAGCAGCGTCTCGTCAGATACGCAGTATTTT.

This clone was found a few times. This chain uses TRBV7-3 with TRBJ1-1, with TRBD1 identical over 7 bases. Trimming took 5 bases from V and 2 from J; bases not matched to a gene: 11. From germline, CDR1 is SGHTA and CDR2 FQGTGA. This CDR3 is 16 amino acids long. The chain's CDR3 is CASSPQGGALNTEAFF. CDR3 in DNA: TGTGCCAGCAGCCCGCAGGGGGGGGCACTAAACACTGAAGCTTTCTTT. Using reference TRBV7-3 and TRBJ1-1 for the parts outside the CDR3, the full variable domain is GAGVSQTPSNKVTEKGKYVELRCDPISGHTALYWYRQSLGQGPEFLIYFQGTGAADDSGLPNDRFFAVRPEGSVSTLKIQRTERGDSAVYLCASSPQGGALNTEAFFGQGTRLTVV.

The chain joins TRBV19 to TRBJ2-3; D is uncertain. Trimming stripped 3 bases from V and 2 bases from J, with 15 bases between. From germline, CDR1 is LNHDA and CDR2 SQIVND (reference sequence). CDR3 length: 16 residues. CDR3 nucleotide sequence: TGTGCCAGTAGTATCCGAGTCGGCGGTTACACAGATACGCAGTATTTT. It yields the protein CASSIRVGGYTDTQYF.

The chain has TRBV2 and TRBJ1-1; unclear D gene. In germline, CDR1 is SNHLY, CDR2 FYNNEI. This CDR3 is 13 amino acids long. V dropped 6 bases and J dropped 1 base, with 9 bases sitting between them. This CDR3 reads CASRGIGNTEAFF. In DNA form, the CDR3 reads TGTGCCAGCAGGGGAATTGGGAACACTGAAGCTTTCTTT.